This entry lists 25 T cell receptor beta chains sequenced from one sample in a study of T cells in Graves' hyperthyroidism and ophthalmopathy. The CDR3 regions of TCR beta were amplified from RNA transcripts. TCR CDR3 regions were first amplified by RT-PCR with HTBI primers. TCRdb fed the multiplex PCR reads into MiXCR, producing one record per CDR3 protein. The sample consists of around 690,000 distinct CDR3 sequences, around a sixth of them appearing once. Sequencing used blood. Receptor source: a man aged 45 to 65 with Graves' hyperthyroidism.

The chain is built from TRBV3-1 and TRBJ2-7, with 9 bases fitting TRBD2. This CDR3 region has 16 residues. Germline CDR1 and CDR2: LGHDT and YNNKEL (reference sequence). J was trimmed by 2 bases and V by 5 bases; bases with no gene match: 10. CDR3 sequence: CASSTTASGNPYEQYF. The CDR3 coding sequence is TGTGCCAGCAGCACGACCGCTAGCGGGAACCCCTACGAGCAGTACTTC.

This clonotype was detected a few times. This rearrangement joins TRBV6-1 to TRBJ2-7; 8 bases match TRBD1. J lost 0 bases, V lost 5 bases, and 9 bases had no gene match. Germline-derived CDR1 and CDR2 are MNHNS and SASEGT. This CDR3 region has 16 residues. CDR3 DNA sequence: TGTGCCAGCAGTTCGACTCGGACAGGGCTCTCCTACGAGCAGTACTTC. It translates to CASSSTRTGLSYEQYF.

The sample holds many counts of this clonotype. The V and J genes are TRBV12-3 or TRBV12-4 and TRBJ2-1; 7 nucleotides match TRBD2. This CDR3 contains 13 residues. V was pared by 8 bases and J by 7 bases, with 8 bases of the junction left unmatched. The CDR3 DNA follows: TGTGCCAGCGGGAGGGCCAGCTGGAATGAGCAGTTCTTC. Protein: CASGRASWNEQFF.

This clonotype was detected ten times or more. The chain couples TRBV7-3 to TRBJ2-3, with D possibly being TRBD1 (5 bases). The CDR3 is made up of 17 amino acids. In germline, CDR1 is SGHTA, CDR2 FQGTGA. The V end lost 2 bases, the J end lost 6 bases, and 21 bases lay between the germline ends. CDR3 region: CASSLGPGFDLADTQYF. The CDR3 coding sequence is TGTGCCAGCAGCTTAGGCCCAGGGTTCGACCTTGCCGATACGCAGTATTTT.

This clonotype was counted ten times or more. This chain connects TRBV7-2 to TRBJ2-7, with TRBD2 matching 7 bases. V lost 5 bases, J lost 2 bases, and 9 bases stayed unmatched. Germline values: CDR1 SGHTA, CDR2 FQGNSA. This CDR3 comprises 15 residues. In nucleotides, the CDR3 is TGTGCCAGCAGCCTCTTAGGAGCGGGGCCCTACGAGCAGTACTTC. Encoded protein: CASSLLGAGPYEQYF.

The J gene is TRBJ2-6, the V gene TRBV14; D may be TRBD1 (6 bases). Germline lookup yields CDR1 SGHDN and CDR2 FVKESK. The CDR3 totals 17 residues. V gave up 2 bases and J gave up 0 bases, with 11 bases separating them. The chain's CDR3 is CASSQQTGNSGANVLTF. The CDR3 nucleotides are TGTGCCAGCAGCCAACAGACAGGAAACTCTGGGGCCAACGTCCTGACTTTC.

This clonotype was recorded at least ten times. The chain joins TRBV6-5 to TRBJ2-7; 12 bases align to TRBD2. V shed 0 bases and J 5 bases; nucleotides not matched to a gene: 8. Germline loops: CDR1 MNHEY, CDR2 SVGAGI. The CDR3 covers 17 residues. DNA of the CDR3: TGTGCCAGCAGTTACTCGAGCTTCGGACTAGCGGGAAACGAGCAGTACTTC. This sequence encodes CASSYSSFGLAGNEQYF.

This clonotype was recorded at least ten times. The CDR3 reads CASSQGRQGREQYF. Written as DNA, the CDR3 is TGTGCCAGCAGCCAAGGCAGACAGGGTCGCGAGCAGTACTTC. The rearrangement uses TRBV14 and TRBJ2-7; 7 bases are shared with TRBD1. Germline V CDR1 and CDR2: SGHDN, FVKESK. This CDR3 spans 14 amino acids. The J segment lost 6 bases and the V segment lost 1 base, leaving 6 bases of the junction unmatched.

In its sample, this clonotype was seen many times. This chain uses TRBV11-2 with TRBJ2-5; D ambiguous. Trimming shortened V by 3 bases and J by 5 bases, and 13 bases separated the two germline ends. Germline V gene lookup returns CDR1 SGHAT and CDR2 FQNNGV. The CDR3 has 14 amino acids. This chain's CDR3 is CASSFQDFSETQYF. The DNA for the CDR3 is TGTGCCAGCAGCTTCCAGGATTTTAGTGAGACCCAGTACTTC.

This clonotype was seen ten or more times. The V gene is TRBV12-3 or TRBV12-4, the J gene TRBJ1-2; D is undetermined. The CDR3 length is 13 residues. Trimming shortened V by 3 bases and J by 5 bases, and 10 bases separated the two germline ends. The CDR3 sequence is CASSLGWSYGYTF. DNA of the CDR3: TGTGCCAGCAGTTTGGGGTGGTCTTATGGCTACACCTTC.

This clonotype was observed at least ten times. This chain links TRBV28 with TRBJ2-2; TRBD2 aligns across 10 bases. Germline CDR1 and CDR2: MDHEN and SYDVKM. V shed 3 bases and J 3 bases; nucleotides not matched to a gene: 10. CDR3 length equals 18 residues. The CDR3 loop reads CASSLWSGRALDTGELFF. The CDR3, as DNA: TGTGCCAGCAGTTTGTGGAGCGGGAGGGCCTTGGACACCGGGGAGCTGTTTTTT.

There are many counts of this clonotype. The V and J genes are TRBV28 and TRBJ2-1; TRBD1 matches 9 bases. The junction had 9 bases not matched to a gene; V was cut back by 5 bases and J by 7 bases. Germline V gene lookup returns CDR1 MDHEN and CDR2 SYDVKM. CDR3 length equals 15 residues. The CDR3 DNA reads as TGTGCCAGCAGTACCGGGACAGGGCTGAGAAATGAGCAGTTCTTC. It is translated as CASSTGTGLRNEQFF.

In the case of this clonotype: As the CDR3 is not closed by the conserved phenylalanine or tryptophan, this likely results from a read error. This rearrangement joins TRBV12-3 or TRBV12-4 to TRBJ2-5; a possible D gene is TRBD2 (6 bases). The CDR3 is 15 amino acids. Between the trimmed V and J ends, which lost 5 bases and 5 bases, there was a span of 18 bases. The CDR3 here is CASSPPVGGMETQYL. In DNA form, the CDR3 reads TGTGCCAGCAGTCCCCCCGTCGGGGGAATGGAGACCCAGTACTTG.

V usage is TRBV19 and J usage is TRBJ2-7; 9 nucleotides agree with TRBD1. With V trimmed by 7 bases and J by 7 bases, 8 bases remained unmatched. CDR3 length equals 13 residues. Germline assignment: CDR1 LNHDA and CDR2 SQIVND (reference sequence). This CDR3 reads CASTLSTGGEQYF. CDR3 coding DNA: TGTGCCAGTACCCTCTCGACAGGGGGAGAGCAGTACTTC.

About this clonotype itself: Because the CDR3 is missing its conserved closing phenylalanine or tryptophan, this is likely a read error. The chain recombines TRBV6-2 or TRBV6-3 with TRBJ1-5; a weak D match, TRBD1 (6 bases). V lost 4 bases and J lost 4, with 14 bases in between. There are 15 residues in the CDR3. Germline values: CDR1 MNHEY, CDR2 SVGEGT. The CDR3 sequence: CASSLRGGANQPQHV. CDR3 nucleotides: TGTGCCAGCAGTTTACGAGGGGGTGCGAATCAGCCCCAGCATGTT.

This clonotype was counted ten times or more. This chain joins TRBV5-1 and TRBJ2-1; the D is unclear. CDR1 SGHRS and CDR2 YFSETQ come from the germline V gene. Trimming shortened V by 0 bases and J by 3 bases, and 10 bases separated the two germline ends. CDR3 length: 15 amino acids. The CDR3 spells CASSLVGPYYNEQFF. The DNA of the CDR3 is TGCGCCAGCAGCTTGGTTGGGCCCTACTACAATGAGCAGTTCTTC.

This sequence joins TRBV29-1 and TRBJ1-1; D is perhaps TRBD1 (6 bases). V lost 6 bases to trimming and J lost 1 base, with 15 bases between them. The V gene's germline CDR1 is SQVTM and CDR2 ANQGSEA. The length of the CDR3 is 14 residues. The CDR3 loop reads CSVQAQTGNTEAFF. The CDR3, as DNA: TGCAGCGTCCAGGCCCAGACAGGGAACACTGAAGCTTTCTTT.

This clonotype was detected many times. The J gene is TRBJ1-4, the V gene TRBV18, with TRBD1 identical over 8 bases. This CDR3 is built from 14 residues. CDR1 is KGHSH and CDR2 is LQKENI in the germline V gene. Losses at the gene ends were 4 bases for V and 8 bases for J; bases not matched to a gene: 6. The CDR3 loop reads CASSQTGQDEKLFF. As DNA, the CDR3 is TGTGCCAGCTCACAAACGGGACAGGACGAAAAACTGTTTTTT.

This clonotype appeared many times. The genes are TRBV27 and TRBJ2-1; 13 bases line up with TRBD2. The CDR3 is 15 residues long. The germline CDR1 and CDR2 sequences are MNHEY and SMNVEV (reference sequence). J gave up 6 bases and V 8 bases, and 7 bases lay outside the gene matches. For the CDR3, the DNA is TGTGCCAGCTCGCCTGGGACTAGCGGGATCAATGAGCAGTTCTTC. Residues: CASSPGTSGINEQFF.

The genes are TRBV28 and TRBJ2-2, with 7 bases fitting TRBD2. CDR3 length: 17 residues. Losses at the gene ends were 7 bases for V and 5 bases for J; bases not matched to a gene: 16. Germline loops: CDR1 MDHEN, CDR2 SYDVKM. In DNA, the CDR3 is TGTGCCAGCATTTCCCCCTCAGCGGGAAAAGAGACCGGGGAGCTGTTTTTT. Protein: CASISPSAGKETGELFF.

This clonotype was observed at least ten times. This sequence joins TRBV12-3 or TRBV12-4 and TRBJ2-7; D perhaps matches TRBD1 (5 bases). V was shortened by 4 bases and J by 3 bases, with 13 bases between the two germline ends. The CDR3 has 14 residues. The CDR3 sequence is CASSSSRQFYEQYF. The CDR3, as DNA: TGTGCCAGCAGTTCCAGTAGACAGTTCTACGAGCAGTACTTC.

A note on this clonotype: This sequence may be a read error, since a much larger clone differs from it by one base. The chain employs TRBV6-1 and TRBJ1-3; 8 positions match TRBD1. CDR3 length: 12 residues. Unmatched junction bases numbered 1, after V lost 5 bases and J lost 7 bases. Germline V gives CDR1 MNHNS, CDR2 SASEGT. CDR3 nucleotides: TGTGCCAGCAGTAGACAGGGGAACACCATATATTTT. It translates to CASSRQGNTIYF.

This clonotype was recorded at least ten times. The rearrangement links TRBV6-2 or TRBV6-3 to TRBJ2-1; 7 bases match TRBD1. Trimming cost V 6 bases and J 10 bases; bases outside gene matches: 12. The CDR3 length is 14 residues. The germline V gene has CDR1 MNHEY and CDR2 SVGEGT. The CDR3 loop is CASSEQGPHLEQFF. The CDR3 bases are TGTGCCAGCAGCGAACAGGGGCCGCATCTGGAGCAGTTCTTC.

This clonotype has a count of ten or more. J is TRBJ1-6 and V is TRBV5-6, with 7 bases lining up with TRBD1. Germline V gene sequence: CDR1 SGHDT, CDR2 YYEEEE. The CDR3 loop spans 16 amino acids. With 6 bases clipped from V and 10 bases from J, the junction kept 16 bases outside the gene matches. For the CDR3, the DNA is TGTGCCAGCACCAATCTAGACAGGGATAAGAGATCACCCCTCCACTTT. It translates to CASTNLDRDKRSPLHF.

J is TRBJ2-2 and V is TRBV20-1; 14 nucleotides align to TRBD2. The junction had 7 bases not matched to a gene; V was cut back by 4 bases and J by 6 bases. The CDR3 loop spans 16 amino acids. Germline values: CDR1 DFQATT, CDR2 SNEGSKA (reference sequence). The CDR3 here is CSATGTSGSSSGELFF. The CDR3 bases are TGCAGTGCTACCGGGACTAGCGGGAGCTCTTCCGGGGAGCTGTTTTTT.